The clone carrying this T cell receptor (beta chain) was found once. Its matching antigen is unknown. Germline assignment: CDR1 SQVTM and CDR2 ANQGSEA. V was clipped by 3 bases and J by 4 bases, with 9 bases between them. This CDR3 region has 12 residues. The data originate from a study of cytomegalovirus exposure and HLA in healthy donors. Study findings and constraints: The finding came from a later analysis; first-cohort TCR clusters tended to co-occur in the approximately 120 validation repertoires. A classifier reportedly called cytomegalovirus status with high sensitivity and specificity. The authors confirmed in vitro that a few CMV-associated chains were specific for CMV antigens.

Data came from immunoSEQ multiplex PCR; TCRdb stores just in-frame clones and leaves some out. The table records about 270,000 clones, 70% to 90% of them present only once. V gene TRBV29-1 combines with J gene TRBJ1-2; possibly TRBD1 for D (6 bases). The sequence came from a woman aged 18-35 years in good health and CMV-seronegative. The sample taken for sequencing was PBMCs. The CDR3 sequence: CSVDRQVYGYTF. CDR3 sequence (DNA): TGCAGCGTTGACCGACAGGTCTATGGCTACACCTTC.